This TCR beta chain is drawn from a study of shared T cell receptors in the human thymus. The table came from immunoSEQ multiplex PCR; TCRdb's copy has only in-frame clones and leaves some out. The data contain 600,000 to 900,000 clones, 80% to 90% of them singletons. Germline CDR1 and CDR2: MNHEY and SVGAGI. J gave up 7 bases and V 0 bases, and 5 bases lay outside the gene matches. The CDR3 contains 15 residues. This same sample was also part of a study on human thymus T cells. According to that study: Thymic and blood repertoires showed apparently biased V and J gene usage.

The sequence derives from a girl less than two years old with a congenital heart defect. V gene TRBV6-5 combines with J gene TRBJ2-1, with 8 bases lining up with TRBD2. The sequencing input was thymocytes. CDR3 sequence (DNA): TGTGCCAGCAGTTACTCGCGGACTAGCAGGAATGAGCAGTTCTTC. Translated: CASSYSRTSRNEQFF.